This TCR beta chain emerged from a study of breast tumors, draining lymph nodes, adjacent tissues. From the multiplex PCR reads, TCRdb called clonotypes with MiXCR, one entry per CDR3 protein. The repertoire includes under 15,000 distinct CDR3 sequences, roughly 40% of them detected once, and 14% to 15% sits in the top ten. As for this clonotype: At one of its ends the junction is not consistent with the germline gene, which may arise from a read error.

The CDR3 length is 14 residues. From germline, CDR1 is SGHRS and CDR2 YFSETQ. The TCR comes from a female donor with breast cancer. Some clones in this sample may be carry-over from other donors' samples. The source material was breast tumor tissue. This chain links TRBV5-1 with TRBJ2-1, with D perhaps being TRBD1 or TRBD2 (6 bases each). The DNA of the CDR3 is TGCGCCAGCAGCTTGGGGGGGGCCTACAATGAGCAGTCCTTC. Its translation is CASSLGGAYNEQSF. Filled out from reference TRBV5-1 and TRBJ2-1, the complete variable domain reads KAGVTQTPRYLIKTRGQQVTLSCSPISGHRSVSWYQQTPGQGLQFLFEYFSETQRNKGNFPGRFSGRQFSNSRSEMNVSTLELGDSALYLCASSLGGAYNEQSFGPGTRLTVL.